Listed here are 8 T cell receptor beta chains from one sample, sequenced in a study of response to subunit inactivated influenza vaccine. TCRdb analysed the RT-PCR reads with MiXCR anew, one entry per CDR3 protein. The table shows about 800,000 distinct CDR3 sequences, with around 20% occurring only once. The sequenced sample was PBMCs from blood, obtained roughly 5 days after vaccination. Receptor source: a man aged 45-60 years who received an inactivated influenza vaccine.

This chain uses TRBV4-2 with TRBJ2-3; 13 bases map to TRBD2. J gave up 3 bases and V 1 base, and 4 bases lay outside the gene matches. Per germline, CDR1 LGHNA and CDR2 YNFKEQ. This CDR3 spans 17 amino acids. This CDR3 is CASSQGTSGGQTDTQYF. The CDR3 DNA sequence: TGTGCCAGCAGCCAAGGGACTAGCGGGGGACAGACAGATACGCAGTATTTT.

V gene TRBV11-2 combines with J gene TRBJ2-7, with 9 bases that match TRBD1. Losses at the gene ends were 0 bases for V and 3 bases for J; bases not matched to a gene: 3. Germline V gene lookup returns CDR1 SGHAT and CDR2 FQNNGV. This CDR3 region has 15 residues. The CDR3 protein is CASSLDPGQGYEQYF. As DNA, the CDR3 is TGTGCCAGCAGCTTAGACCCGGGACAGGGCTACGAGCAGTACTTC.

This clonotype was counted a few times. This sequence joins TRBV11-2 and TRBJ2-1; 13 bases are shared with TRBD2. Per germline, CDR1 SGHAT and CDR2 FQNNGV. The CDR3 runs 16 residues. With 5 bases clipped from V and 10 bases from J, the junction kept 11 bases outside the gene matches. CDR3 in DNA: TGTGCCAGCAGCCAAGGGGGGGGACTAGCGGGATCAGAGCAGTTCTTC. As protein: CASSQGGGLAGSEQFF.

This chain uses TRBV15 with TRBJ2-7; 13 nucleotides agree with TRBD2. The trim removed 4 bases at V and 4 bases at J, leaving 4 bases unmatched. Germline CDR1 LNHNV, CDR2 YYDKDF (reference sequence). This CDR3 region has 15 residues. The CDR3 region is CATSKGLAGEYEQYF. The CDR3 DNA is TGTGCCACCAGCAAAGGACTAGCGGGGGAATACGAGCAGTACTTC.

The gene calls are TRBV5-1 and TRBJ2-7, with 13 bases fitting TRBD2. CDR1 SGHRS and CDR2 YFSETQ come from the germline V gene. The CDR3 contains 16 residues. V was clipped by 0 bases and J by 7 bases; unmatched bases: 7. Written as DNA, the CDR3 is TGCGCCAGCAGCTTGGACGGACTAGCGGGAGTTGAAGAGCAGTACTTC. The encoded protein is CASSLDGLAGVEEQYF.

This clonotype was found a few times. The genes are TRBV12-3 or TRBV12-4 and TRBJ2-2; 7 bases match TRBD1. V lost 2 bases to trimming and J lost 3 bases; unmatched junction nucleotides: 6. This CDR3 is 16 amino acids long. The CDR3 DNA reads TGTGCCAGCAGTTTATCCCAGGGGGTAGACACCGGGGAGCTGTTTTTT. It encodes CASSLSQGVDTGELFF.

In this sample, this clonotype turned up a few times. The V call is TRBV7-2, the J call TRBJ2-1, with unresolved D. V dropped 5 bases and J dropped 15 bases, with 20 bases sitting between them. The CDR3 is made up of 13 amino acids. Germline CDR1 reads SGHTA; CDR2 reads FQGNSA. The CDR3 region is CASSPLASAISFF. CDR3 sequence (DNA): TGTGCCAGCAGCCCCCTGGCGTCAGCAATTTCGTTCTTC.

This clonotype has only a few counts. The rearrangement links TRBV15 to TRBJ2-5; TRBD1 or TRBD2 may be the D gene (5 bases each). Germline V gives CDR1 LNHNV, CDR2 YYDKDF (reference sequence). The CDR3 has 17 residues. With 1 base removed from V and 2 bases from J, the gap between germline ends came to 17 bases. The CDR3 spells CATSRGTTGTLQETQYF. CDR3 coding DNA: TGTGCCACCAGCAGAGGAACAACCGGGACGTTACAAGAGACCCAGTACTTC.